In its sample, the clone carrying this T cell receptor beta chain was seen many times. As yet, its antigen is unknown. Study results and limitations: Tumor-infiltrating Treg TCR alpha and beta sequences overlapped most with tumor naive CD4+ T cells, then blood naive. Tumor memory CD4+ T cell TCR gene usage clustered with blood and lymph node memory CD4+ cells and lymph node naive CD4+ cells.

TCRdb processed the 5' RACE reads anew with MiXCR; each CDR3 protein has one entry. The table has about 8,900 distinct CDR3 sequences, under 35% seen once; the top ten hold under 6%. The CDR3 runs 16 residues. Trimming at V came to 0 bases and at J to 4 bases, leaving 7 bases not matched to a gene. CDR1 and CDR2 from the germline V gene are LGHNA and YNFKEQ. This TCR derives from a female donor with breast cancer. The rearrangement joins TRBV4-2 to TRBJ2-3; 7 nucleotides align to TRBD2. The source material was naive CD4+ T cells sorted from a lymph node. Subset indicated: naive CD4+ T cells, CD4+CD45RA+CD25-. The CDR3 region is CASSQEAGGYSDTQYF. DNA for the CDR3: TGTGCCAGCAGCCAAGAGGCCGGGGGGTACTCAGATACGCAGTATTTT.